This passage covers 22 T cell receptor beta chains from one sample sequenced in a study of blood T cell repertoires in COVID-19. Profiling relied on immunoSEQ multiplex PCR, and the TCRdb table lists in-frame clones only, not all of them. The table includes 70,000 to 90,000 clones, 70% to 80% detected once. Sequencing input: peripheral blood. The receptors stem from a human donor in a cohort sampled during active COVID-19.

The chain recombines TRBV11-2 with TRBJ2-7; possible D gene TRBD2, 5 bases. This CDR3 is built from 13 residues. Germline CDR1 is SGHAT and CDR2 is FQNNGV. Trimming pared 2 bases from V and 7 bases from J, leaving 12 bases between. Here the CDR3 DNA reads TGTGCCAGCAGCTTACCGCTGGGGAGTGAGCAGTACTTC. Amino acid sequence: CASSLPLGSEQYF.

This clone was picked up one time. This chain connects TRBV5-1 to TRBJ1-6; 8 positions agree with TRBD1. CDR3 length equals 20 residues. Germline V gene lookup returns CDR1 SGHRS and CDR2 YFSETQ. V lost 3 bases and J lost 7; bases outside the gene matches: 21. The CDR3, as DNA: TGCGCCAGCAGCTCATCCGTAGGACAGGGTTCCCATCCAAGGAATTCACCCCTCCACTTT. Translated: CASSSSVGQGSHPRNSPLHF.

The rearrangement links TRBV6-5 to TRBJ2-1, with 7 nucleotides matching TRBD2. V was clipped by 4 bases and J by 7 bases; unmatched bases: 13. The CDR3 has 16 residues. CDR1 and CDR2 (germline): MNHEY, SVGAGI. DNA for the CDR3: TGTGCCAGCAGTTTTCTTGGGGGAGGGCCAGGGAATGAGCAGTTCTTC. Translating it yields CASSFLGGGPGNEQFF.

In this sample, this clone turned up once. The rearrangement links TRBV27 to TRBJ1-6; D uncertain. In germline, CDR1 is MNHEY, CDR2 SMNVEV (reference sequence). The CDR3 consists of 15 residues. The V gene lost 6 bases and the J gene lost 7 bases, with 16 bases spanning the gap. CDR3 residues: CASRIREVENSPLHF. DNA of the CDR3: TGTGCCAGCAGGATCCGGGAAGTGGAAAATTCACCCCTCCACTTT.

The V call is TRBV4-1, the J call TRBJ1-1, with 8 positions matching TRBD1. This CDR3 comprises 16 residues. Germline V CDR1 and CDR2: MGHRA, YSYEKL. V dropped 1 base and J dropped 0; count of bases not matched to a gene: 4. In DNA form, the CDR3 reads TGCGCCAGCAGCCAAGTCCAGGGGGCCTTGAACACTGAAGCTTTCTTT. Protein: CASSQVQGALNTEAFF.

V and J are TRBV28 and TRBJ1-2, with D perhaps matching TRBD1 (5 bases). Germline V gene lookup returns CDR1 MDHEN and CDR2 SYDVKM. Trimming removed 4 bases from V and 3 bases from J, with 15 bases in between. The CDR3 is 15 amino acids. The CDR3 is CASSSAAGGDYGYTF. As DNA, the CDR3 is TGTGCCAGCAGTTCGGCGGCGGGGGGGGACTATGGCTACACCTTC.

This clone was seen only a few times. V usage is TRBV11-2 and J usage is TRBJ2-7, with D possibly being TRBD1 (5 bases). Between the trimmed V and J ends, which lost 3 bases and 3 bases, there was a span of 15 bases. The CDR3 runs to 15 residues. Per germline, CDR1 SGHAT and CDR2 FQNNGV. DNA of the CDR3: TGTGCCAGCAGCTTCGACTCACTAAGGGGCTACGAGCAGTACTTC. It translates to CASSFDSLRGYEQYF.

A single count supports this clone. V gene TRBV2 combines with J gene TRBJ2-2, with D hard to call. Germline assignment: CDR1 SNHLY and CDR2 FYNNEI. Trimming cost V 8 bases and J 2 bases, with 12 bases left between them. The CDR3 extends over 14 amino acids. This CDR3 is CASVRSVNTGELFF. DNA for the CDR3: TGTGCCAGCGTTCGGAGCGTAAACACCGGGGAGCTGTTTTTT.

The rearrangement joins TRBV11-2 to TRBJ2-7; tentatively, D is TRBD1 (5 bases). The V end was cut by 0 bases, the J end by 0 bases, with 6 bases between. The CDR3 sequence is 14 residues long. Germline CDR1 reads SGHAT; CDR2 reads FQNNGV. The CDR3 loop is CASSLDGASYEQYF. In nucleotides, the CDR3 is TGTGCCAGCAGCTTAGATGGGGCCTCCTACGAGCAGTACTTC.

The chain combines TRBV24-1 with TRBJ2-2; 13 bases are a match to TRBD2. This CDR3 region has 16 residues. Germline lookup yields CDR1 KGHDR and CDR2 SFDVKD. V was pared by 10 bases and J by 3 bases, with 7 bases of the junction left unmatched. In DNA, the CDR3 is TGTGCCACGACTAGCGGGAGGCTTGGAGACACCGGGGAGCTGTTTTTT. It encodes CATTSGRLGDTGELFF.

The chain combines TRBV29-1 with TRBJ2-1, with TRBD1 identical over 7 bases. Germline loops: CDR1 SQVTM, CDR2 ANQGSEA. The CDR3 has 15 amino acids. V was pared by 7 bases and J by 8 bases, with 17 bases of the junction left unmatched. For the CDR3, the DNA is TGCAGCGCCGAGTATAGGACAGGCTTTGGGGATGAGCAGTTCTTC. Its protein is CSAEYRTGFGDEQFF.

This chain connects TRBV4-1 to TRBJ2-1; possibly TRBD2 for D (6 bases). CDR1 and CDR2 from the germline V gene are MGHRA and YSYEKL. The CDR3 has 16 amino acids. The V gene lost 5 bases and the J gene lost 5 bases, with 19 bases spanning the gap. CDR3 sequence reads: CASSVGSAGLNNEQFF. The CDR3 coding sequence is TGCGCCAGCAGCGTCGGTTCAGCGGGCCTCAACAATGAGCAGTTCTTC.

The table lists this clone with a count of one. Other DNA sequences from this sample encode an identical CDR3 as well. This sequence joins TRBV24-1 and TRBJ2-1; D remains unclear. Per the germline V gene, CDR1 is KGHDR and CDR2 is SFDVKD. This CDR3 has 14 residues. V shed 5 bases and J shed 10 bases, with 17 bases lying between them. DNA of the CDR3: TGTGCCACCAGTGGACCGGAGCTAGAATGGGAGCAGTTCTTC. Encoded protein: CATSGPELEWEQFF.

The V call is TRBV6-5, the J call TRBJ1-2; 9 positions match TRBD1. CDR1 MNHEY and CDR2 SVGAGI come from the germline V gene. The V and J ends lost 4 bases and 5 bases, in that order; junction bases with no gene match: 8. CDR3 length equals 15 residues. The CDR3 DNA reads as TGTGCCAGCAGTTTCCGCCGGGACAGGGATTATGGCTACACCTTC. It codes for CASSFRRDRDYGYTF.

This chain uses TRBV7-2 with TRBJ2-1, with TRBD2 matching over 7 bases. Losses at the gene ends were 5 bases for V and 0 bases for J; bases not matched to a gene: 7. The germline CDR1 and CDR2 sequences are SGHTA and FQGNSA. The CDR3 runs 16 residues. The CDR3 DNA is TGTGCCAGCAGCATGTACGCGGGAGTCTCCTACAATGAGCAGTTCTTC. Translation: CASSMYAGVSYNEQFF.

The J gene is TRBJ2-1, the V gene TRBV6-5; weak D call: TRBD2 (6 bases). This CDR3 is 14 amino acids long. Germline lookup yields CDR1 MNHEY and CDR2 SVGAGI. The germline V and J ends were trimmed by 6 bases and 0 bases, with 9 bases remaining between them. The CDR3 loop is CASSFSGSYNEQFF. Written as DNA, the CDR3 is TGTGCCAGCAGCTTTAGCGGCTCCTACAATGAGCAGTTCTTC.

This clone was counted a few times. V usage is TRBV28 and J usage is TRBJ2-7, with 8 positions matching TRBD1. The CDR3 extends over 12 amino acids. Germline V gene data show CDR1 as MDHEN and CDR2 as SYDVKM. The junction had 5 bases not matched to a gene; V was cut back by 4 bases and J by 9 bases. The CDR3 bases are TGTGCCAGCAGTTCGGACAGGGAGGTGCAGTACTTC. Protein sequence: CASSSDREVQYF.

The CDR3 sequence: CASSSAPGLAGGRVYNEQFF. The CDR3 DNA sequence: TGTGCCAGCAGCTCCGCCCCGGGACTAGCGGGAGGGCGGGTCTACAATGAGCAGTTCTTC. V gene TRBV7-8 combines with J gene TRBJ2-1, with TRBD2 matching 16 bases. This CDR3 spans 20 amino acids. Germline trimming cut 4 bases from V and 3 bases from J; bases unmatched to any gene: 12. Germline CDR1 is SGHVS and CDR2 is FQNEAQ.

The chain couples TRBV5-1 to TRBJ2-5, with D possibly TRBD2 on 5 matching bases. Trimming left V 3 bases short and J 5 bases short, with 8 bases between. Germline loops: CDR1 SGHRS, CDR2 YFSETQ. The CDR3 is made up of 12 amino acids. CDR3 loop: CASSWTGETQYF. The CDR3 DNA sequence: TGCGCCAGCAGCTGGACTGGGGAGACCCAGTACTTC.

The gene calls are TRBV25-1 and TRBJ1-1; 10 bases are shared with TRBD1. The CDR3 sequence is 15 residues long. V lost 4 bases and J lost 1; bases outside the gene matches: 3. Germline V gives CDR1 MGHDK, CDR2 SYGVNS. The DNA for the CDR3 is TGTGCCAGCAGTGTGACAGGGGGCGAGAACACTGAAGCTTTCTTT. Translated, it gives CASSVTGGENTEAFF.

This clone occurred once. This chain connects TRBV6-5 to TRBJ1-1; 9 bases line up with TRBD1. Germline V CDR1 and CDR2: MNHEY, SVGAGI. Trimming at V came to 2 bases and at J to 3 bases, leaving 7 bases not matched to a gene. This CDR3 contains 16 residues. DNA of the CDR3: TGTGCCAGCAGTTACCCCGGGACAGGGAGGGACACTGAAGCTTTCTTT. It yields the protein CASSYPGTGRDTEAFF.

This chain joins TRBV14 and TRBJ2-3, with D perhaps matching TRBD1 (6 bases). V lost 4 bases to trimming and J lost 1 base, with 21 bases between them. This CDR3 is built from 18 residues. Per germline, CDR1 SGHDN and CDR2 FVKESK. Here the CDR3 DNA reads TGTGCCAGCAGCCGACGACAGGAGAACGTCTACCGCACAGATACGCAGTATTTT. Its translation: CASSRRQENVYRTDTQYF. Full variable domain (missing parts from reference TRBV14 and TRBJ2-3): EAGVTQFPSHSVIEKGQTVTLRCDPISGHDNLYWYRRVMGKEIKFLLHFVKESKQDESGMPNNRFLAERTGGTYSTLKVQPAELEDSGVYFCASSRRQENVYRTDTQYFGPGTRLTVL.